Each of the 3 T cell receptor beta chains below was sequenced from the same sample in a study of blood T cell repertoires in COVID-19. The table came from immunoSEQ multiplex PCR; TCRdb's copy has only in-frame clones and leaves some out. The sample carries fewer than 200,000 clones, around 87% recorded once. Sequencing was done on a sample of PBMCs or T cells enriched from blood (not recorded which). The receptors come from a woman between 40 and 55 years old in a cohort exposed to, infected with or recovered from COVID-19 (not recorded which).

The chain carries TRBV25-1 and TRBJ2-1; D might be TRBD2 (5 bases). Germline assignment: CDR1 MGHDK and CDR2 SYGVNS. Trimming cost V 0 bases and J 10 bases, with 13 bases left between them. The CDR3 is 14 residues long. The CDR3 spells CASSEYRKGGEQFF. In nucleotides, the CDR3 is TGTGCCAGCAGTGAATATCGGAAGGGCGGGGAGCAGTTCTTC.

Only a few counts were recorded for this clone. The chain recombines TRBV4-3 with TRBJ2-7; 14 bases are a match to TRBD2. CDR1 and CDR2 from the germline V gene are LGHNA and YSLEER. The CDR3 extends over 16 amino acids. J gave up 4 bases and V 4 bases, and 6 bases lay outside the gene matches. CDR3 residues: CASSLGLAGEGYEQYF. The CDR3 coding sequence is TGCGCCAGCAGCCTGGGACTAGCGGGAGAGGGGTACGAGCAGTACTTC.

The chain combines TRBV29-1 with TRBJ2-1; 7 bases line up with TRBD1. The CDR3 consists of 13 residues. The V gene's germline CDR1 is SQVTM and CDR2 ANQGSEA. V lost 7 bases to trimming and J lost 4 bases; unmatched junction nucleotides: 7. DNA for the CDR3: TGCAGCGCCGGGACAGAAAATTACAATGAGCAGTTCTTC. Its protein product is CSAGTENYNEQFF.